Listed below are T cell receptor beta chains from one sample, sequenced in a study of vaccination and CD4 T cells after COVID-19. TCRdb used MiXCR to reprocess the PCR reads, holding one entry per CDR3 protein. Among more than 12,000 distinct CDR3 sequences listed, more than 45% were seen once. For these receptors, no antigen is known. Sequences were obtained from CD4+ T cells from blood, cultured in vitro. The source is a human donor who had recovered from COVID-19. CDR3s include the opening cysteine and the closing phenylalanine or tryptophan. The D gene is left open where the match is weak. Where a row states a size, it is once, few, many or the class of an expanded clone; other rows omit it.

j_gene	abundance	v_gene	d_gene	CDR3nt	CDR3aa
TRBJ1-5	NA	TRBV12-3/TRBV12-4	TRBD1	TGTGCCAGCAGTTTAGCGCAGGGGGGCGGTAAGCCCCAGCATTTT	CASSLAQGGGKPQHF
TRBJ1-1	NA	TRBV18	NA	TGTGCCAGCTCACCACCTATCGGGGGAGCTTTCTTT	CASSPPIGGAFF
TRBJ2-5	NA	TRBV24-1	NA	TGTGCCACCGGTTTACCAGGACAAGAGACCCAGTACTTC	CATGLPGQETQYF
TRBJ1-6	NA	TRBV27	TRBD1	TGTGCCAGCAGTTTGGTGGGACAGAATTCACCCCTCCACTTT	CASSLVGQNSPLHF
TRBJ1-2	NA	TRBV7-3	TRBD1	TGTGCCAGCAGGGCTGACAGGGGGAGTCACTATGGCTACACCTTC	CASRADRGSHYGYTF
TRBJ2-5	NA	TRBV7-2	NA	TGTGCCAGCAGCTTAGAGGGGGGACAAGAGACCCAGTACTTC	CASSLEGGQETQYF
TRBJ2-3	few	TRBV4-2	NA	TGTGCCAGCAGCCAAGATGTCGATACGCAGTATTTT	CASSQDVDTQYF
TRBJ2-7	NA	TRBV4-1	TRBD2	TGCGCCAGCAGCCCCGGGCTAGCGGGGGCCTACGAGCAGTACTTC	CASSPGLAGAYEQYF
TRBJ1-6	NA	TRBV20-1	TRBD1	TGCAGTGCTAGACTCCAGACAGGGAACTCACCCCTCCACTTT	CSARLQTGNSPLHF
TRBJ1-2	NA	TRBV6-2/TRBV6-3	NA	TGTGCCAGCAGTTACTCGGGGGCAGGGGCTTCCGCTAACTATGGCTACACCTTC	CASSYSGAGASANYGYTF
TRBJ2-1	once	TRBV7-9	TRBD1	TGTGCCAGCAGCTTAGAAACGGACAGGGGAGCCTACAATGAGCAGTTCTTC	CASSLETDRGAYNEQFF
TRBJ2-5	NA	TRBV5-4	TRBD2	TGTGCCAGCAGCACCCGGACTAGCGGGAGGGCGGAGACCCAGTACTTC	CASSTRTSGRAETQYF
TRBJ1-5	NA	TRBV7-9	TRBD1	TGTGCCAGCAGCGCGGGGACAGCTTTTAGCAATCAGCCCCAGCATTTT	CASSAGTAFSNQPQHF
TRBJ1-1	large	TRBV28	TRBD1	TGTGCCAGCAGTCAACAGGGGGCCCTCGAGGACACTGAAGCTTTCTTT	CASSQQGALEDTEAFF
TRBJ1-6	few	TRBV7-2	NA	TGTGCCAGCAGCTTACATCGAAATTCACCCCTCCACTTT	CASSLHRNSPLHF
TRBJ2-5	NA	TRBV7-9	NA	TGTGCCAGCAGCTTAATTCTAGGGTTTGGAGGGGCCCAGTACTTC	CASSLILGFGGAQYF
TRBJ1-3	NA	TRBV12-3/TRBV12-4	NA	TGTGCCAGCAGTTTCCGGGACGGTGATGGAAACACCATATATTTT	CASSFRDGDGNTIYF
TRBJ2-2	NA	TRBV7-9	TRBD1	TGTGCCAGCACCAGGGGGACCGAGGAGCTGTTTTTT	CASTRGTEELFF
TRBJ1-2	once	TRBV19	NA	TGTGCCAGTAGTATTTCAGGGTTCTATGGCTACACCTTC	CASSISGFYGYTF
TRBJ2-5	NA	TRBV20-1	TRBD1	TGCAGTGCAAAGGACAGGGGGAGGAGAGAGACCCAGTACTTC	CSAKDRGRRETQYF
TRBJ2-2	NA	TRBV19	NA	TGTGCCAGTAGTATAGTCCTTCCCGGGGAGCTGTTTTTT	CASSIVLPGELFF
TRBJ1-2	medium-sized	TRBV6-1	TRBD1	TGTGCCAGCACCCCGAGGCAGGGACAGCTCTATGGCTACACCTTC	CASTPRQGQLYGYTF
TRBJ2-3	once	TRBV10-2	NA	TGCGCCAGCAGTGAGTTCTCAGATACGCAGTATTTT	CASSEFSDTQYF
TRBJ1-2	NA	TRBV28	TRBD1	TGTGCCAGCAGTTCCTCCGGGACAGGGGTTTATGGCTACACCTTC	CASSSSGTGVYGYTF
TRBJ1-2	NA	TRBV5-4	NA	TGTGCCAGCAGCTTGACAGGGTCCTCGTATGGCTACACCTTC	CASSLTGSSYGYTF
TRBJ2-5	once	TRBV5-1	TRBD2	TGCGCCAGCAGCTTGGGGACTAGCGGGACACTCCAAGAGACCCAGTACTTC	CASSLGTSGTLQETQYF
TRBJ1-1	large	TRBV10-1	NA	TGCGCCAGCAGTGCCGAGAATGAAGGCACTGAAGCTTTCTTT	CASSAENEGTEAFF
TRBJ1-5	NA	TRBV15	NA	TGTGCCACCAGCAGAGAGCGGGGTCGGAATCAGCCCCAGCATTTT	CATSRERGRNQPQHF
TRBJ2-5	few	TRBV24-1	TRBD2	TGTGCCACCAGTGACCGTCGGACTAGCGGGAGTGGGTCCGAGACCCAGTACTTC	CATSDRRTSGSGSETQYF
TRBJ2-3	few	TRBV28	NA	TGTGCCAGCAGTCCCTCCGACAGATACACAGATACGCAGTATTTT	CASSPSDRYTDTQYF
TRBJ1-1	NA	TRBV2	NA	TGTGCCAGCACCCGAATCGGGACGAACACTGAAGCTTTCTTT	CASTRIGTNTEAFF
TRBJ2-1	NA	TRBV20-1	TRBD2	TGCAGTGCCAGAGGAGGACTAGCGGAATACAATGAGCAGTTCTTC	CSARGGLAEYNEQFF
TRBJ1-2	NA	TRBV29-1	NA	TGCAGCGCCGAGGGAGGGACGGACTATGGCTACACCTTC	CSAEGGTDYGYTF
TRBJ1-5	NA	TRBV7-2	TRBD1	TGTGCCAGCAGCATCAGGGGGAATCAGCCCCAGCATTTT	CASSIRGNQPQHF
TRBJ2-3	NA	TRBV20-1	TRBD2	TGCAGTGCTAGTCTTACTAGCGGGACAGCAGATACGCAGTATTTT	CSASLTSGTADTQYF